The rows below give T cell receptor beta chains drawn from one sample of a study of T cell responses to AZD1222 COVID-19 vaccine. Method: immunoSEQ multiplex PCR; TCRdb's copy keeps in-frame clones and lacks some. The sample holds around 160,000 clones; about 92% are singletons and the top ten take 1% to 1.5%. The sample here was peripheral blood, taken 28 days after the second AZD1222 dose. Receptors were obtained from an adult who received the AZD1222 COVID-19 vaccine. CDR3s leave out the opening cysteine and the closing phenylalanine or tryptophan.

v_call	j_call	cdr3_aa
TRBV19	TRBJ2-3	ASNNGYRTDTQY
TRBV7-3	TRBJ2-3	ASSAAKGLEYDTQY
TRBV18	TRBJ2-1	ASSPPASGSDEQF
TRBV12-5	TRBJ1-2	ASGLSGYGYT
TRBV28	TRBJ1-2	ASSLRANYGYT
TRBV6-1	TRBJ1-5	ASSEAGTLQPQH
TRBV10-3	TRBJ1-1	AISETGGTEAF
TRBV28	TRBJ2-7	ATVSTAVGEQY
TRBV7-9	TRBJ2-7	ASSPTSGVHEQY
TRBV5-1	TRBJ1-2	ASSPLRLANYGYT
TRBV24-1	TRBJ1-3	ATSPGQGPGNTIY
TRBV10-3	TRBJ1-2	ASQGGGNYGYT
TRBV12-3/TRBV12-4	TRBJ1-2	ASSEANYGYT
TRBV18	TRBJ1-5	ASSPPGTGPRGQPQH
TRBV6-5	TRBJ2-7	ASSYAGGIREQY
TRBV12-1	TRBJ2-7	ASSLYLAVFYEQY
TRBV28	TRBJ1-1	ASSPGWATEAF
TRBV6-4	TRBJ2-2	ASSLAGGNTGELF
TRBV30	TRBJ2-7	AWSGVATYEQY
TRBV27	TRBJ2-7	ASSLSGEALYEQY
TRBV7-9	TRBJ2-1	ASSFGQGLNEQF
TRBV3-1/TRBV3-2	TRBJ2-7	ASNGGAEDEQY
TRBV5-4	TRBJ2-1	ASISRLDNEQF
TRBV7-8	TRBJ1-5	ASSLAIHPSNQPQH
TRBV3-1/TRBV3-2	TRBJ1-2	ASSQDTGSYGYT
TRBV29-1	TRBJ1-2	SVEANNYGYT
TRBV6-4	TRBJ2-1	ASSDGPNRGEQF
TRBV27	TRBJ2-7	ASSPRSSPDPQWGGEQY
TRBV28	TRBJ2-5	ASSLRTSVASQETQY
TRBV28	TRBJ1-2	ASRTQGTHGYT
TRBV7-3	TRBJ1-3	ASSLRGGTGNTIY
TRBV28	TRBJ2-7	ASSFPPLYEQY
TRBV30	TRBJ2-2	AWTPGTGRMF
TRBV2	TRBJ1-2	ASSAEGKANYGYT
TRBV25-1	TRBJ2-3	ASSGNYRLAGGKDTQY
TRBV3-1/TRBV3-2	TRBJ2-1	ASSQSLDRGNEQF
TRBV27	TRBJ1-5	ASGGGVFNQPQH
TRBV4-1	TRBJ2-2	ASSQFDLDTGELF
TRBV28	TRBJ2-5	ASSFSGARETQY
TRBV4-2	TRBJ2-1	ASSQGRESVNEQF